A selection of T cell receptor beta chains follows, all from one sample in a study of tumor-infiltrating lymphocytes in primary liver carcinoma. TCRdb reanalysed the multiplex PCR reads using MiXCR and keeps one entry per CDR3 protein. The sample lists 100,000 or so distinct CDR3 sequences, around three quarters occurring once. Sequences were obtained from liver tumor tissue from sampling region 5. The receptors were gathered from a woman aged 55 to 70 with primary liver carcinoma and hepatitis B virus infection. CDR3s include the opening cysteine and the closing phenylalanine or tryptophan. The D gene is left open where the match is weak. Not every row has a clone size; where given, it reads once, few, many or a size class.

>TRBJ2-1|TRBD2|-|TRBV11-2
TGTGCCAGCAGCCACCAGCGGGACTCCTACTATGAGCAGTTCTTC
CASSHQRDSYYEQFF
>TRBJ2-7|-|many|TRBV29-1
TGCAGCGCTGTATACAACGAGCAGTACTTC
CSAVYNEQYF
>TRBJ1-5|-|-|TRBV20-1
TGCAGTGCTATCCTGGGACTGGGAGACCAGCCCCAGCATTTT
CSAILGLGDQPQHF
>TRBJ1-2|TRBD1|-|TRBV6-5
TGTGACAGCAGACCGGACAGGGGGCATGGCTACACCTTC
CDSRPDRGHGYTF
>TRBJ1-5|-|-|TRBV29-1
TGCAGCGTCGGGACACCCGAGAGAGATACGCAGCATTTT
CSVGTPERDTQHF
>TRBJ1-2|-|few|TRBV29-1
-
CSIGGDIYGCTF
>TRBJ2-3|-|-|TRBV6-4
TGTGCCAGCTGCCAAGGAGGACACCACACAGATACGCAGTATTTT
CASCQGGHHTDTQYF
>TRBJ2-5|TRBD1|-|TRBV11-1
TGTGGCAGCAGCCCCTCGGACAGGGTCTACGAGCGGTATTTC
CGSSPSDRVYERYF
>TRBJ2-1|-|once|TRBV11-3
TGTGCCAGCAACTCCCAGAGCTCCCACAATGAGCAGTTCTTC
CASNSQSSHNEQFF
>TRBJ2-1|-|-|TRBV11-2
TGTGCCAGCAACTTAGAAATGGGAGTGCCCTACATTGAGCGGTTCTTC
CASNLEMGVPYIERFF
>TRBJ2-5|-|many|TRBV6-1
TGTGCCAGCAGTGACTCGCAAGAGACCCAGTACTTC
CASSDSQETQYF
>TRBJ2-1|TRBD2|many|TRBV4-2
TGTGCCAGCAGCCAAGAAGGAGGTTTTAGACTAGCCCCAAGTTCCTACAATGAGCAGTTCTTC
CASSQEGGFRLAPSSYNEQFF
>TRBJ2-1|-|-|TRBV11-3
TGTGCCAGTAATGTCGGGGGCTACAATGAGCAGTTCTTC
CASNVGGYNEQFF
>TRBJ2-7|TRBD1|-|TRBV11-2
TGTGCCACCAGCTTAGGACAGGGCTACGAACAGTACTTC
CATSLGQGYEQYF
>TRBJ2-3|-|many|TRBV5-1
TGCGCCAGCAGCTGGGGGAGAATTGTAGATACGCAGTATTTT
CASSWGRIVDTQYF
>TRBJ1-1|-|-|TRBV7-2
TGTGCCAGCAGCTTTAACAGGGAAGCTTTCTTT
CASSFNREAFF
>TRBJ2-1|-|-|TRBV4-1
TGCGCCAGCAGCCAAGATCCGCGGACTAACGGGCGAAGCTCCTACATTGAGCAGTTCTTC
CASSQDPRTNGRSSYIEQFF
>TRBJ2-1|TRBD2|many|TRBV12-3/TRBV12-4
TGTGCCAGCAGTTTGGGGACTAGCAAGGACAATGAGCAGTTCTTC
CASSLGTSKDNEQFF
>TRBJ1-1|-|many|TRBV12-3/TRBV12-4
TGTGCCAGCAGCCTGAGGGGATTGAACACTGAAGCTTTCTTT
CASSLRGLNTEAFF
>TRBJ2-1|TRBD2|-|TRBV5-1
TGCGCCAGCAGCTTGGGTGGCGTAGCGGGAGGGGAAAATGGGCAGTTCTTC
CASSLGGVAGGENGQFF
>TRBJ2-5|-|-|TRBV28
TGTGCCAGCACCCCCTGGGGACGGGGTGCACCACTGGGGACCCAGTACTTC
CASTPWGRGAPLGTQYF
>TRBJ2-2|-|-|TRBV28
TGTGCCAGCATTCTGTCAACCGGGGAGCTGTTTTTT
CASILSTGELFF
>TRBJ1-1|-|-|TRBV11-2
TGTACCAGCAGCTTAGAGCGGTCTTCCGAAGCTTTCTTT
CTSSLERSSEAFF
>TRBJ2-3|-|-|TRBV5-1
TGCGCCAGCAGCTTGTCTGCCATCGCTAGCACAGATACGCAGTATTTT
CASSLSAIASTDTQYF
>TRBJ2-5|TRBD1|-|TRBV12-3/TRBV12-4
TGTGCCAGCAGTCCTCTACCGGGACAGGGGCAAGAGATCCAGTACTTC
CASSPLPGQGQEIQYF
>TRBJ2-2|TRBD1|-|TRBV29-1
TGCAGCGTCACGGGGCACTCGGGCAGGGGGCTGTTCTTT
CSVTGHSGRGLFF
>TRBJ2-1|-|-|TRBV11-2
TGTGCCAGCAGCTTAGACTCAGCGTCCAACAATGAGCAGTTCTTC
CASSLDSASNNEQFF